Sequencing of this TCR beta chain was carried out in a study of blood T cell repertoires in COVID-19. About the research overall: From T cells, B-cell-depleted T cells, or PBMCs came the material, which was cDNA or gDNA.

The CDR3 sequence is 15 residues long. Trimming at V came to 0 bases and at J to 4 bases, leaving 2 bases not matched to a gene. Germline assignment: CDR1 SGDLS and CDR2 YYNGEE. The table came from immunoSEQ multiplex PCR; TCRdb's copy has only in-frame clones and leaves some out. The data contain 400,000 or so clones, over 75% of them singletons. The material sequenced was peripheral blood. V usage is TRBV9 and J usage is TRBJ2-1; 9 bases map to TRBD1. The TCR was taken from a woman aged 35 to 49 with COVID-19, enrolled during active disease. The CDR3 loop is CASSVEGTGYNEQFF. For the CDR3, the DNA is TGTGCCAGCAGCGTAGAAGGGACAGGGTACAATGAGCAGTTCTTC. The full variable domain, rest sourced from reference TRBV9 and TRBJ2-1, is DSGVTQTPKHLITATGQRVTLRCSPRSGDLSVYWYQQSLDQGLQFLIQYYNGEERAKGNILERFSAQQFPDLHSELNLSSLELGDSALYFCASSVEGTGYNEQFFGPGTRLTVL.